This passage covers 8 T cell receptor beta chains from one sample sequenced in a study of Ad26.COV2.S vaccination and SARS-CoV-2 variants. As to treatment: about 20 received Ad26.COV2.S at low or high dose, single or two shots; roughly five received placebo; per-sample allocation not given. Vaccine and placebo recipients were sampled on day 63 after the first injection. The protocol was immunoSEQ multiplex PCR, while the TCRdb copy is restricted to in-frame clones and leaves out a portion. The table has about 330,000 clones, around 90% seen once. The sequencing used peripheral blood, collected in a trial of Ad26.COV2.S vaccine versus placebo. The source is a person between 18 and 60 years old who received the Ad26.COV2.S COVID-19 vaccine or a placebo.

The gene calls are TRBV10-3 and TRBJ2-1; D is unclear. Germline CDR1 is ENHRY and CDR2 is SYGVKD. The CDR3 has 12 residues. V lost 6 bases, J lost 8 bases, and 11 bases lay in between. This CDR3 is CAISPTWDEQFF. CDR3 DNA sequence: TGTGCCATCAGCCCGACATGGGATGAGCAGTTCTTC.

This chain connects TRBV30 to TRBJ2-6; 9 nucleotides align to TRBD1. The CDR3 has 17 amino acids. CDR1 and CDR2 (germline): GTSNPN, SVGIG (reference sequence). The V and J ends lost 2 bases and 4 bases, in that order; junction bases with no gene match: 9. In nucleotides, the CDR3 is TGTGCCTGGAGTATAACAGGGGGCGCGAAAGGGGCCAACGTCCTGACTTTC. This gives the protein CAWSITGGAKGANVLTF.

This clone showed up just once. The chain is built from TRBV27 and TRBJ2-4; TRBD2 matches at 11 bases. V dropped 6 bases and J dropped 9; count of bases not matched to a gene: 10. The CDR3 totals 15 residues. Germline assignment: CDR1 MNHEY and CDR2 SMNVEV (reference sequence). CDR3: CASRLAGAPGGIQYF. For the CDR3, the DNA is TGTGCCAGCAGACTAGCGGGAGCCCCGGGGGGCATTCAGTACTTC.

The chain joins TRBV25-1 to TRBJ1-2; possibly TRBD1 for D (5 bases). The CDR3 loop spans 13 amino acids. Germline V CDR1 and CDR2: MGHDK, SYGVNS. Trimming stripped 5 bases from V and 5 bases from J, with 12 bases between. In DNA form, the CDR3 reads TGTGCCAGCAGTCGTGTTGACAGTTATGGCTACACCTTC. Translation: CASSRVDSYGYTF.

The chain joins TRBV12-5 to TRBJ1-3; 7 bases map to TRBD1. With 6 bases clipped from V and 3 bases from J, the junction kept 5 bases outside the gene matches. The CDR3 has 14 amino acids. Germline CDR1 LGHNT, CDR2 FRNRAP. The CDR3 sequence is CASGPGQNGNTIYF. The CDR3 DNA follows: TGTGCTAGTGGCCCGGGACAGAATGGAAACACCATATATTTT.

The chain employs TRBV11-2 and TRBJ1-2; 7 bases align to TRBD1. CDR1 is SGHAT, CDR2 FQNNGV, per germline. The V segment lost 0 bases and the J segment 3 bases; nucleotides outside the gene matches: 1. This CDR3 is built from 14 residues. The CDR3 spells CASSLDGQDYGYTF. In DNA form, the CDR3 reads TGTGCCAGCAGCTTAGATGGACAGGACTATGGCTACACCTTC.

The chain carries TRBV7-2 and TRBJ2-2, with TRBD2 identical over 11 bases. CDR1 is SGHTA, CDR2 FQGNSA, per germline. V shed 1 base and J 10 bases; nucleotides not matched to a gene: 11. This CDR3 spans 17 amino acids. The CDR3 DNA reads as TGTGCCAGCAGCTTAGACGGGCTAGCGGGAGGAGATCAGGAGCTGTTTTTT. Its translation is CASSLDGLAGGDQELFF. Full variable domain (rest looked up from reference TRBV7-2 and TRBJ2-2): GAGVSQSPSNKVTEKGKDVELRCDPISGHTALYWYRQSLGQGLEFLIYFQGNSAPDKSGLPSDRFSAERTGGSVSTLTIQRTQQEDSAVYLCASSLDGLAGGDQELFFGEGSRLTVL.

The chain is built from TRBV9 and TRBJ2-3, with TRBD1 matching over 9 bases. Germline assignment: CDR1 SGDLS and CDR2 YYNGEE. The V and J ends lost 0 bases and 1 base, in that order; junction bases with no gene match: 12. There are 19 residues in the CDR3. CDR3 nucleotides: TGTGCCAGCAGCGTAGACAGGGGGCCACCCCTAGCGGGCACAGATACGCAGTATTTT. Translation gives CASSVDRGPPLAGTDTQYF.